This T cell receptor (beta chain) is from a study of OX40 agonist ivuxolimab in advanced cancers. On the study more broadly: While on treatment, patients had intravenous ivuxolimab at 0.01 to 10 mg/kg every 2 weeks.

The V and J ends lost 3 bases and 4 bases respectively, with 11 bases between them. CDR3 length equals 14 residues. Germline V gene data show CDR1 as MGHRA and CDR2 as YSYEKL. Profiling relied on immunoSEQ multiplex PCR, and the TCRdb table lists in-frame clones only, not all of them. The sample lists over 70,000 clones, roughly 90% occurring once. The chain uses TRBV4-1 and TRBJ2-3; possibly TRBD2 for D (6 bases). The TCR comes from an adult with an advanced solid tumor such as melanoma, head and neck, liver or kidney cancer. The source was CD4+ or CD8+ T cells sorted from blood, collected in a trial of the OX40 agonist ivuxolimab. In DNA, the CDR3 is TGCGCCAGCAGCCAGGGTGCGGGGTCAGATACGCAGTATTTT. It is translated as CASSQGAGSDTQYF.